This entry lists 27 T cell receptor beta chains sequenced from one sample in a study of T-cell memory formation after mild COVID-19. MiXCR was run by TCRdb on the 5' RACE reads, yielding one entry per CDR3 protein. The sample includes 270,000 or so distinct CDR3 sequences, more than 15% of them seen just once. Source material: PBMCs or a T cell subset sorted from them (not recorded which). These receptors all come from a man aged 18 to 29 who had mild COVID-19 (a few samples of this study predate the infection). Cell type and time point are not known.

The chain employs TRBV4-1 and TRBJ1-1; D unresolved. The CDR3 is made up of 15 amino acids. Trimming removed 4 bases from V and 1 base from J, with 13 bases in between. CDR1 and CDR2 (germline): MGHRA, YSYEKL. The DNA for the CDR3 is TGCGCCAGCAGCCGGCGGACCCCCTGGAACACTGAAGCTTTCTTT. Its protein product is CASSRRTPWNTEAFF.

There are a few counts of this clonotype. The V call is TRBV30, the J call TRBJ2-2; D may be TRBD2 (5 bases). Germline V gene data show CDR1 as GTSNPN and CDR2 as SVGIG (reference sequence). The CDR3 totals 12 residues. V was trimmed by 0 bases and J by 10 bases, leaving 9 bases between them. The CDR3 protein is CAWSVLGAELFF. DNA for the CDR3: TGTGCCTGGAGTGTGCTGGGAGCGGAGCTGTTTTTT.

The CDR3 loop is CASSFYNTGELFF. Written as DNA, the CDR3 is TGTGCCAGCAGTTTTTACAACACCGGGGAGCTGTTTTTT. J is TRBJ2-2 and V is TRBV12-3 or TRBV12-4; D is undetermined. The CDR3 has 13 amino acids. Trimming left V 3 bases short and J 2 bases short, with 4 bases between.

This rearrangement joins TRBV24-1 to TRBJ1-2, with a weak D call TRBD1 (5 bases). CDR1 is KGHDR, CDR2 SFDVKD, per germline. V shed 2 bases and J shed 0 bases, with 9 bases lying between them. The length of the CDR3 is 15 residues. Here the CDR3 reads CATSDSPGPNYGYTF. The CDR3 DNA is TGTGCCACCAGTGATTCTCCAGGGCCTAACTATGGCTACACCTTC.

This clonotype was seen at least ten times. This rearrangement joins TRBV12-3 or TRBV12-4 to TRBJ2-7; D is possibly TRBD1 (6 bases). The CDR3 is made up of 14 amino acids. V lost 5 bases to trimming and J lost 0 bases, with 11 bases between them. CDR3 bases: TGTGCCAGCAGTCCCAGGGGTACCTCCTACGAGCAGTACTTC. It specifies CASSPRGTSYEQYF.

This clonotype was found a few times. This rearrangement joins TRBV6-5 to TRBJ2-1; 7 positions agree with TRBD2. J was trimmed by 9 bases and V by 7 bases; bases with no gene match: 9. Germline-derived CDR1 and CDR2 are MNHEY and SVGAGI. CDR3 length: 13 residues. In DNA form, the CDR3 reads TGTGCCAGCATCTTACTAGCGACGGGTGAGCAGTTCTTC. It is translated as CASILLATGEQFF.

The chain has TRBV6-5 and TRBJ2-5; 8 nucleotides agree with TRBD2. Trimming cost V 0 bases and J 5 bases; bases outside gene matches: 14. The CDR3 consists of 18 residues. Germline CDR1 MNHEY, CDR2 SVGAGI. For the CDR3, the DNA is TGTGCCAGCAGTTACTCGTTTGGCGGGGGGCTTACGTTGGAGACCCAGTACTTC. Residues: CASSYSFGGGLTLETQYF.

This clonotype was counted ten times or more. The chain has TRBV11-2 and TRBJ2-1, with D possibly being TRBD2 (6 bases). Between the trimmed V and J ends, which lost 1 base and 4 bases, there was a span of 11 bases. Germline CDR1 is SGHAT and CDR2 is FQNNGV. CDR3 length: 15 residues. The CDR3 loop reads CASSLGGTPYNEQFF. In nucleotides, the CDR3 is TGTGCCAGCAGCTTAGGCGGGACCCCTTACAATGAGCAGTTCTTC. The complete variable domain, with remaining parts taken from reference TRBV11-2 and TRBJ2-1, reads EAGVAQSPRYKIIEKRQSVAFWCNPISGHATLYWYQQILGQGPKLLIQFQNNGVVDDSQLPKDRFSAERLKGVDSTLKIQPAKLEDSAVYLCASSLGGTPYNEQFFGPGTRLTVL.

The rearrangement uses TRBV4-1 and TRBJ2-7, with unresolved D. CDR3 length: 15 residues. The V and J ends lost 1 base and 0 bases respectively, with 10 bases between them. CDR1 is MGHRA, CDR2 YSYEKL, per germline. CDR3 protein: CASSQASPTSYEQYF. The CDR3 region has the DNA TGCGCCAGCAGCCAAGCGTCCCCCACCTCCTACGAGCAGTACTTC.

This rearrangement joins TRBV5-1 to TRBJ1-4; D is possibly TRBD1 (5 bases). The germline gives CDR1 SGHRS, CDR2 YFSETQ. The CDR3 runs 15 residues. The V end lost 2 bases, the J end lost 6 bases, and 14 bases lay between the germline ends. CDR3 in DNA: TGCGCCAGCAGCTTCAAGACCGGGACCCATGAAAAACTGTTTTTT. Protein: CASSFKTGTHEKLFF.

This clonotype was seen a handful of times. The chain links TRBV2 to TRBJ2-5; the D gene could be TRBD1 or TRBD2 (6 bases each). The CDR3 consists of 12 residues. Germline CDR1 and CDR2: SNHLY and FYNNEI. Trimming removed 4 bases at V and 6 bases at J, with 9 bases between. In DNA, the CDR3 is TGTGCCAGCAGTGCTGGGGGGCAGACCCAGTACTTC. Encoded protein: CASSAGGQTQYF.

This clonotype was counted a few times. J is TRBJ1-5 and V is TRBV7-2; D perhaps matches TRBD1 (5 bases). The germline V gene has CDR1 SGHTA and CDR2 FQGNSA. Trimming shortened V by 5 bases and J by 4 bases, and 9 bases separated the two germline ends. There are 13 residues in the CDR3. For the CDR3, the DNA is TGTGCCAGCAGCCGACAGCTGAATCAGCCCCAGCATTTT. This gives the protein CASSRQLNQPQHF.

CDR3 region: CSALAALYQETQYF. The CDR3 region has the DNA TGCAGTGCACTAGCGGCCTTGTACCAAGAGACCCAGTACTTC. The V gene is TRBV20-1, the J gene TRBJ2-5, with 8 bases that match TRBD2. The CDR3 runs 14 residues. Germline assignment: CDR1 DFQATT and CDR2 SNEGSKA (reference sequence). The V and J ends lost 6 bases and 0 bases, in that order; junction bases with no gene match: 6.

The chain uses TRBV29-1 and TRBJ1-1; perhaps TRBD1 as D (5 bases). The ends were cut back, 6 bases at V and 8 bases at J, with 19 bases in the middle. The germline V gene encodes CDR1 SQVTM and CDR2 ANQGSEA. The CDR3 is 13 amino acids. CDR3 amino acids: CSVLGPLSREAFF. The CDR3 DNA reads TGCAGCGTGCTGGGACCTTTATCCCGGGAAGCTTTCTTT.

This sequence joins TRBV24-1 and TRBJ2-1, with D perhaps matching TRBD2 (6 bases). This CDR3 region has 17 residues. V lost 0 bases and J lost 3, with 14 bases in between. The V gene's germline CDR1 is KGHDR and CDR2 SFDVKD. The CDR3 here is CATSDLGASGDYNEQFF. The CDR3 bases are TGTGCCACCAGTGATTTGGGAGCGTCGGGGGACTACAATGAGCAGTTCTTC.

There are a few counts of this clonotype. The chain couples TRBV20-1 to TRBJ1-3; D not resolved. Germline V gene sequence: CDR1 DFQATT, CDR2 SNEGSKA (reference sequence). V gave up 1 base and J gave up 10 bases, with 11 bases separating them. This CDR3 is 12 amino acids long. The CDR3 sequence: CSARGPTLTIYF. CDR3 in DNA: TGCAGTGCTAGAGGCCCTACTTTGACCATATATTTT.

CDR3 DNA: TGTGCCAGCACCTTTAGCGGGGGGGCCGGCACCGGGGAGCTGTTTTTT. Translation: CASTFSGGAGTGELFF. The chain couples TRBV7-6 to TRBJ2-2; 11 bases align to TRBD2. From germline, CDR1 is SGHVS and CDR2 FNYEAQ. J was trimmed by 4 bases and V by 7 bases; bases with no gene match: 8. The CDR3 has 16 amino acids.

The chain links TRBV28 to TRBJ2-7; 7 positions agree with TRBD1. The J segment lost 6 bases and the V segment lost 2 bases, leaving 4 bases of the junction unmatched. The CDR3 loop spans 13 amino acids. Germline V gene sequence: CDR1 MDHEN, CDR2 SYDVKM. In DNA form, the CDR3 reads TGTGCCAGCAGTTTACGTACAGGGGTCGAGCAGTACGTC. The encoded protein is CASSLRTGVEQYV.

This clonotype was observed a handful of times. The chain carries TRBV7-3 and TRBJ1-1; 7 bases are a match to TRBD1. The CDR3 is 13 amino acids. The V and J ends lost 5 bases and 4 bases, in that order; junction bases with no gene match: 4. CDR1 and CDR2 (germline): SGHTA, FQGTGA. In DNA, the CDR3 is TGTGCCAGCAGCCGTTGGGACAGCACTGAAGCTTTCTTT. This translates into CASSRWDSTEAFF. Drawing the rest from reference TRBV7-3 and TRBJ1-1, the complete variable domain is GAGVSQTPSNKVTEKGKYVELRCDPISGHTALYWYRQSLGQGPEFLIYFQGTGAADDSGLPNDRFFAVRPEGSVSTLKIQRTERGDSAVYLCASSRWDSTEAFFGQGTRLTVV.

This clonotype was observed a few times. V usage is TRBV4-3 and J usage is TRBJ1-2; maybe TRBD1 (5 bases). The CDR3 contains 17 residues. Germline-derived CDR1 and CDR2 are LGHNA and YSLEER. Trimming pared 0 bases from V and 6 bases from J, leaving 20 bases between. The CDR3 region has the DNA TGCGCCAGCAGCCAAGAGGTAGGGGTATTGGCGCCGAATGGCTACACCTTC. Translating gives CASSQEVGVLAPNGYTF.

The rearrangement joins TRBV4-1 to TRBJ1-1; weak D call: TRBD1 (5 bases). The length of the CDR3 is 14 residues. Germline loops: CDR1 MGHRA, CDR2 YSYEKL. Trimming removed 1 base from V and 1 base from J, with 7 bases in between. CDR3 sequence: CASSQGGENTEAFF. The CDR3 DNA follows: TGCGCCAGCAGCCAAGGGGGGGAGAACACTGAAGCTTTCTTT.

The V call is TRBV11-2, the J call TRBJ2-1; D could derive from TRBD1 or TRBD2 (5 bases each). The CDR3 covers 15 residues. The germline gives CDR1 SGHAT, CDR2 FQNNGV. V lost 1 base and J 10 bases, leaving 17 bases between the germline ends. DNA of the CDR3: TGTGCCAGCAGCTTAGTTCAGGGCGGGCCGGGGGAGCAGTTCTTC. This gives the protein CASSLVQGGPGEQFF.

The chain employs TRBV24-1 and TRBJ1-1; D gene ambiguous. CDR1 is KGHDR and CDR2 is SFDVKD in the germline V gene. Trimming left V 3 bases short and J 1 base short, with 11 bases between. The CDR3 sequence is 15 residues long. CDR3 sequence: CATSDTKSGNTEAFF. As DNA, the CDR3 is TGTGCCACCAGTGATACCAAATCGGGGAACACTGAAGCTTTCTTT.

This clonotype was seen only a few times. This rearrangement joins TRBV7-2 to TRBJ1-1; the D gene is possibly TRBD1 (5 bases). Trimming pared 1 base from V and 3 bases from J, leaving 9 bases between. This CDR3 has 14 amino acids. Germline loops: CDR1 SGHTA, CDR2 FQGNSA. CDR3 DNA sequence: TGTGCCAGCAGCTTAGTTTTCAGGGACACTGAAGCTTTCTTT. Translated, it gives CASSLVFRDTEAFF.

The V call is TRBV4-2, the J call TRBJ2-5, with D hard to call. Germline V gives CDR1 LGHNA, CDR2 YNFKEQ. The V end lost 0 bases, the J end lost 2 bases, and 7 bases lay between the germline ends. The CDR3 totals 14 residues. In DNA, the CDR3 is TGTGCCAGCAGCCAAGATCGGCATCAAGAGACCCAGTACTTC. Protein: CASSQDRHQETQYF.

This clonotype occurred a few times. The chain links TRBV6-2 or TRBV6-3 to TRBJ2-2; the D gene is possibly TRBD1 (5 bases). The germline V and J ends were trimmed by 6 bases and 1 base, with 9 bases remaining between them. The CDR3 contains 14 residues. In germline, CDR1 is MNHEY, CDR2 SVGEGT. CDR3 DNA: TGTGCCAGCAGCGACAGATTGAACACCGGGGAGCTGTTTTTT. Its protein product is CASSDRLNTGELFF.

The chain is built from TRBV12-3 or TRBV12-4 and TRBJ1-2, with D uncertain. Trimming stripped 0 bases from V and 4 bases from J, with 6 bases between. This CDR3 contains 13 residues. The CDR3: CASSLAEVYGYTF. CDR3 in DNA: TGTGCCAGCAGTTTAGCGGAGGTCTATGGCTACACCTTC.